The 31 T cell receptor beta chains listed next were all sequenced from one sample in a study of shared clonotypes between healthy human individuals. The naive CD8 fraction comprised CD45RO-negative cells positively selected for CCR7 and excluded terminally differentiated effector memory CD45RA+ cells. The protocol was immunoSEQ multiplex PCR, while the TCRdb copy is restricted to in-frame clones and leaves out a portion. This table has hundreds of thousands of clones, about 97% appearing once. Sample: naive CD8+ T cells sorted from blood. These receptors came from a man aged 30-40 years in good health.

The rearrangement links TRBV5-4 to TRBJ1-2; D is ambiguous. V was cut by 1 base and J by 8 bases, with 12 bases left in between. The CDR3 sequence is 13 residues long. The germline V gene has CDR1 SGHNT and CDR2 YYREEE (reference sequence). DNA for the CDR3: TGTGCCAGCAGCTTGCCCTATTCCAGGGGCTACACCTTC. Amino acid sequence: CASSLPYSRGYTF. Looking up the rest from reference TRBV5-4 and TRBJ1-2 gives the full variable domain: ETGVTQSPTHLIKTRGQQVTLRCSSQSGHNTVSWYQQALGQGPQFIFQYYREEENGRGNFPPRFSGLQFPNYSSELNVNALELDDSALYLCASSLPYSRGYTFGSGTRLTVV.

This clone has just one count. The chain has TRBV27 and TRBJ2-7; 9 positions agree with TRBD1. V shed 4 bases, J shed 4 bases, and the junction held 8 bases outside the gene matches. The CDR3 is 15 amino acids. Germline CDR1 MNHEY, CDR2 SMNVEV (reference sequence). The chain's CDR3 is CASSSRQGVLYEQYF. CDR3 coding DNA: TGTGCCAGCAGTTCTAGACAGGGGGTGTTGTACGAGCAGTACTTC.

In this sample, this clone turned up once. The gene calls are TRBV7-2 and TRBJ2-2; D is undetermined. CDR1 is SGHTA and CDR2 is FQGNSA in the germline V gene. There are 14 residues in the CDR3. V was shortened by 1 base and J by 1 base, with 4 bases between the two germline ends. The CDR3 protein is CASSLGQNTGELFF. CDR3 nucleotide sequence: TGTGCCAGCAGCTTAGGACAGAACACCGGGGAGCTGTTTTTT. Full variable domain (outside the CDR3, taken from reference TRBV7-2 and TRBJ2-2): GAGVSQSPSNKVTEKGKDVELRCDPISGHTALYWYRQSLGQGLEFLIYFQGNSAPDKSGLPSDRFSAERTGGSVSTLTIQRTQQEDSAVYLCASSLGQNTGELFFGEGSRLTVL.

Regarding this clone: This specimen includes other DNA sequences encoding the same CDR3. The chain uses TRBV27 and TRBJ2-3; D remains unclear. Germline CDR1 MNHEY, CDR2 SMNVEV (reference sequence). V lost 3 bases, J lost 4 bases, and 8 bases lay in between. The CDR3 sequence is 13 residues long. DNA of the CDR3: TGTGCCAGCAGTTTGTTAGGGCCAGATACGCAGTATTTT. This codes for CASSLLGPDTQYF.

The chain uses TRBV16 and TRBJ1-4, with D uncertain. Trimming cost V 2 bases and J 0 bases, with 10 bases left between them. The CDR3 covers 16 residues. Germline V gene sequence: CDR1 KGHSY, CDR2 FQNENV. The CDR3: CASSQGQTTTNEKLFF. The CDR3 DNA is TGTGCCAGCAGCCAAGGGCAGACGACAACTAATGAAAAACTGTTTTTT. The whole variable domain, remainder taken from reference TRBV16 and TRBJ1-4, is GEEVAQTPKHLVRGEGQKAKLYCAPIKGHSYVFWYQQVLKNEFKFLISFQNENVFDETGMPKERFSAKCLPNSPCSLEIQATKLEDSAVYFCASSQGQTTTNEKLFFGSGTQLSVL.

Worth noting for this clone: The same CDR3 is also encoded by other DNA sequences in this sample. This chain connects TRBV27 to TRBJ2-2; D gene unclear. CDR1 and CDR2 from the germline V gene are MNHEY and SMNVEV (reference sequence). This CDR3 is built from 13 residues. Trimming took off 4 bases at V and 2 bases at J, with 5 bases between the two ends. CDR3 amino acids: CASSSTNTGELFF. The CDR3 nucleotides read TGTGCCAGCAGTTCCACCAACACCGGGGAGCTGTTTTTT.

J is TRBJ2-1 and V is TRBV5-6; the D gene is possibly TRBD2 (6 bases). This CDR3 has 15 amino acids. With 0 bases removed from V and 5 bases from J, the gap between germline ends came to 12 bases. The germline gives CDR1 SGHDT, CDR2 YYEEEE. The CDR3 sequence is CASSLATSRNNEQFF. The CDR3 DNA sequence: TGTGCCAGCAGCTTGGCTACTAGCCGAAACAATGAGCAGTTCTTC.

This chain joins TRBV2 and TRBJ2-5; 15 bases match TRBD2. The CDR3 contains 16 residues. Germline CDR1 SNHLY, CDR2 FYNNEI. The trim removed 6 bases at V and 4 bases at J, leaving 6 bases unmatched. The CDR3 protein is CASRTGLAGGSETQYF. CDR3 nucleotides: TGTGCCAGCAGGACTGGACTAGCGGGAGGGTCAGAGACCCAGTACTTC.

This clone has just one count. The CDR3: CASSRPSGSGYEQYF. The CDR3 DNA sequence: TGTGCCAGCAGCCGCCCTAGCGGGAGTGGCTACGAGCAGTACTTC. V and J are TRBV5-6 and TRBJ2-7; TRBD2 aligns across 10 bases. This CDR3 contains 15 residues. Looked up from germline, CDR1 is SGHDT and CDR2 is YYEEEE. The J segment lost 3 bases and the V segment lost 4 bases, leaving 7 bases of the junction unmatched.

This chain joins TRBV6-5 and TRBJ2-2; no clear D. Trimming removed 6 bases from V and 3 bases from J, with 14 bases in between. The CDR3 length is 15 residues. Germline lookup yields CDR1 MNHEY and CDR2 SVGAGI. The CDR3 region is CASSYGPGDTGELFF. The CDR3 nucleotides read TGTGCCAGCAGCTATGGACCTGGGGACACCGGGGAGCTGTTTTTT.

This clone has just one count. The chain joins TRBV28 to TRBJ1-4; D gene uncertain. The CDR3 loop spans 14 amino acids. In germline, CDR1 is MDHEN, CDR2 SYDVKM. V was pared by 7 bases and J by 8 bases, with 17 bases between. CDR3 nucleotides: TGTGCCAGCAACAAAGATAGGGCGGGAGAAAAACTGTTTTTT. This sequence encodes CASNKDRAGEKLFF.

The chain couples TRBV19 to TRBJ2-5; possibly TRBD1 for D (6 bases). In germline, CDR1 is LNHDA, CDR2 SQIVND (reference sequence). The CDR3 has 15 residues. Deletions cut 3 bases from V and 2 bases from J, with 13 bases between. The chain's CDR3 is CASSMGHSEQETQYF. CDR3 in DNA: TGTGCCAGTAGTATGGGACATTCGGAACAAGAGACCCAGTACTTC.

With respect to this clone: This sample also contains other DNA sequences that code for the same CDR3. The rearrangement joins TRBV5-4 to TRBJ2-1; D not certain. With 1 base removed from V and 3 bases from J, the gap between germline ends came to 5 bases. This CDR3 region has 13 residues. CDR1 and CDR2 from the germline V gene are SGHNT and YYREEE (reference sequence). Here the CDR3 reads CASSLSSYNEQFF. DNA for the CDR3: TGTGCCAGCAGCTTGTCTAGCTACAATGAGCAGTTCTTC.

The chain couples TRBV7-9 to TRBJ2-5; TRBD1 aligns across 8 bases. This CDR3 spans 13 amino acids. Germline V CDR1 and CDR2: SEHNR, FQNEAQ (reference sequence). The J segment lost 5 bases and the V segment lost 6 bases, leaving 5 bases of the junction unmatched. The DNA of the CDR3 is TGTGCCAGCAGACCGGACAGGGCGGAGACCCAGTACTTC. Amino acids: CASRPDRAETQYF.

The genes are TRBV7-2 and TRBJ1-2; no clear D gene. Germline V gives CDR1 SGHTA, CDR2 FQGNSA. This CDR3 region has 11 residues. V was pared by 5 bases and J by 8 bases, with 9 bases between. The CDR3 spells CASSPPWGYTF. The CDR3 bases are TGTGCCAGCAGCCCCCCGTGGGGCTACACCTTC.

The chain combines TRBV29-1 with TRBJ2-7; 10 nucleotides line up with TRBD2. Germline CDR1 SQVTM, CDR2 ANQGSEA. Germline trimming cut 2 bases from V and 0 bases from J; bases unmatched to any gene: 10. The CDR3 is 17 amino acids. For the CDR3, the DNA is TGCAGCGTTGAAACTAGCGGGACTAACCAGAGCTCCTACGAGCAGTACTTC. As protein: CSVETSGTNQSSYEQYF.

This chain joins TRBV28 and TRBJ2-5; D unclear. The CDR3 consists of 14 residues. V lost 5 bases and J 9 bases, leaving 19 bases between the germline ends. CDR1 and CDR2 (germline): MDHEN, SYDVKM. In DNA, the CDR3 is TGTGCCAGCAGTACGCCGGGCCAAGATATGGCCCAGTACTTC. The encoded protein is CASSTPGQDMAQYF.

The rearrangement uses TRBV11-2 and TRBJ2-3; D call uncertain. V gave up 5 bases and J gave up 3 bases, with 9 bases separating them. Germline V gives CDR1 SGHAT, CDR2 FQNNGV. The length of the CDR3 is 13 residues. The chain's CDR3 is CASSRGWTDTQYF. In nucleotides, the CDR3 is TGTGCCAGCAGCAGAGGCTGGACAGATACGCAGTATTTT.

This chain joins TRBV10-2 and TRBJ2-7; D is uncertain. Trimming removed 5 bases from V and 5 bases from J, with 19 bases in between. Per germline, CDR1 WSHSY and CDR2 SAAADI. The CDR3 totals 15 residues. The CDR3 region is CASSSIGDRINEQYF. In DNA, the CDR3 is TGCGCCAGCAGTTCAATTGGCGATAGGATAAACGAGCAGTACTTC.

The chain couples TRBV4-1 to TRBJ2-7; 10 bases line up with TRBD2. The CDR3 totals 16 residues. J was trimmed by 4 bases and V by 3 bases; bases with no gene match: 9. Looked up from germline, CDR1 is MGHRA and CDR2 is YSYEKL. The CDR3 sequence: CASSHTSGTSAYEQYF. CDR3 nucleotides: TGCGCCAGCAGCCATACCTCCGGGACTAGCGCGTACGAGCAGTACTTC.

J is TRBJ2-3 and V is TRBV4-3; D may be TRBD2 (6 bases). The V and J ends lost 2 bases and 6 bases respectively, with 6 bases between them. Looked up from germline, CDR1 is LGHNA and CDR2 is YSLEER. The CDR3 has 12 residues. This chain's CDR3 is CASSQRGDTQYF. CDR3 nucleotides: TGCGCCAGCAGCCAACGGGGGGATACGCAGTATTTT.

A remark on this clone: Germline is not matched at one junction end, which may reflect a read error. The CDR3: CASSWGSGSSYEQYF. Written as DNA, the CDR3 is TGTGCTAGCAGCTGGGGCAGCGGCAGCTCCTACGAGCAGTACTTC. The chain combines TRBV7-7 with TRBJ2-7, with D perhaps assigned TRBD1 or TRBD2 (5 bases each). The CDR3 runs 15 residues. Germline-derived CDR1 and CDR2 are SSHAT and FNYEAQ (reference sequence).

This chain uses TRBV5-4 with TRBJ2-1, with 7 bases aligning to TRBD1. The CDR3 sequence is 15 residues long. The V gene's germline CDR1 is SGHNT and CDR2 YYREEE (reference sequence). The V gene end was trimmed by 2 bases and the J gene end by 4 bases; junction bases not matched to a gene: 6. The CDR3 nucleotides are TGTGCCAGCAGCTTCATTGGACAGGCTTACAATGAGCAGTTCTTC. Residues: CASSFIGQAYNEQFF.

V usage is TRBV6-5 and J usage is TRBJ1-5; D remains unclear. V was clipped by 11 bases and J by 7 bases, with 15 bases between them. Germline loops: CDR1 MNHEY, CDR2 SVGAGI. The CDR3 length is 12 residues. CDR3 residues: CAPPRSVQPQHF. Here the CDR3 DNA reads TGTGCCCCCCCTCGGTCGGTCCAGCCCCAGCATTTT.

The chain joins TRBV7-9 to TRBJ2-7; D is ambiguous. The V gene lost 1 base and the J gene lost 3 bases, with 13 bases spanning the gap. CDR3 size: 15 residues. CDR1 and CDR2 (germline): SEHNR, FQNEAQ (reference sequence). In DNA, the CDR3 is TGTGCCAGCAGCTTAGTCGGGCCTCGAAGCTACGAGCAGTACTTC. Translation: CASSLVGPRSYEQYF.

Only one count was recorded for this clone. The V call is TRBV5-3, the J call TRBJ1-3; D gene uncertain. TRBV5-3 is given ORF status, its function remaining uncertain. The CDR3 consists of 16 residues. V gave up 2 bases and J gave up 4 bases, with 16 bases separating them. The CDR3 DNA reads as TGTGCCAGAAGCTTACGGGGTACCTCTGGAGGAAACACCATATATTTT. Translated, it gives CARSLRGTSGGNTIYF.

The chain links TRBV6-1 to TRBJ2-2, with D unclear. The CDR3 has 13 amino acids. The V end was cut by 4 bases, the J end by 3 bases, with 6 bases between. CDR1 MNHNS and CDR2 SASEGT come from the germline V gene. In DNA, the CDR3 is TGTGCCAGCAGTGGATCGGACACCGGGGAGCTGTTTTTT. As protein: CASSGSDTGELFF.

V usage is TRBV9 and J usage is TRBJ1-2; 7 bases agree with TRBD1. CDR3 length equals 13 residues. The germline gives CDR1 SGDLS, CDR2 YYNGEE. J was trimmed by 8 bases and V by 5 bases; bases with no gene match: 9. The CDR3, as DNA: TGTGCCAGCAGGACTCAGGGGGTAGGAGGCTACACCTTC. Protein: CASRTQGVGGYTF. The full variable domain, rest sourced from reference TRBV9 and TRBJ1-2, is DSGVTQTPKHLITATGQRVTLRCSPRSGDLSVYWYQQSLDQGLQFLIQYYNGEERAKGNILERFSAQQFPDLHSELNLSSLELGDSALYFCASRTQGVGGYTFGSGTRLTVV.

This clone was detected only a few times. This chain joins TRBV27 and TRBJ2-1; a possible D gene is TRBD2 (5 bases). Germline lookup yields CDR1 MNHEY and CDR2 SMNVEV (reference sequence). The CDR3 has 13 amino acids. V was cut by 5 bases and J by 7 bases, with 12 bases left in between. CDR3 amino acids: CASSLRTVNEQFF. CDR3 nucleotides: TGTGCCAGCAGTCTGAGGACTGTTAATGAGCAGTTCTTC.

The CDR3, as DNA: TGTGCCAGCAGGAGGGACCAAGAGACCCAGTACTTC. Residues: CASRRDQETQYF. V usage is TRBV5-5 and J usage is TRBJ2-5; D is perhaps TRBD2 (5 bases). Trimming removed 5 bases from V and 0 bases from J, with 5 bases in between. CDR1 and CDR2 from the germline V gene are SGHKS and YYEKEE (reference sequence). This CDR3 is 12 amino acids long.

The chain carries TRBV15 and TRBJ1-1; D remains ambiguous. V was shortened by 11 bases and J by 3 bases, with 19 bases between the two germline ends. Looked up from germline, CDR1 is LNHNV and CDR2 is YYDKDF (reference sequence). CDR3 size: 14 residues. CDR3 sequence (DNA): TGTGCCTCTTCTGGGGAGGGCCGAGACACTGAAGCTTTCTTT. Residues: CASSGEGRDTEAFF.